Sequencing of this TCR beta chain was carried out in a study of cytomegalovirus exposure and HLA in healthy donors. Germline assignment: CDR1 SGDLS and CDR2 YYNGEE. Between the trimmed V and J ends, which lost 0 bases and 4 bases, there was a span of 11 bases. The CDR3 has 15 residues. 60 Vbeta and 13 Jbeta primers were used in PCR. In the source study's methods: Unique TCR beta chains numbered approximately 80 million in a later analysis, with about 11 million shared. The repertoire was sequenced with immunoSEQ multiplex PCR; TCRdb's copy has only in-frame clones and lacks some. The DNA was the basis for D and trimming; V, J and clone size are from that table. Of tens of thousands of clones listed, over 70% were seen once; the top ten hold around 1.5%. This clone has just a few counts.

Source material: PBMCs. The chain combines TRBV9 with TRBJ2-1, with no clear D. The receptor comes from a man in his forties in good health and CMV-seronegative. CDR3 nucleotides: TGTGCCAGCAGCGTAGTTGGCCAGATGTACAATGAGCAGTTCTTC. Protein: CASSVVGQMYNEQFF. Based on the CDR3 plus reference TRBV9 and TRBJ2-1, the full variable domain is DSGVTQTPKHLITATGQRVTLRCSPRSGDLSVYWYQQSLDQGLQFLIQYYNGEERAKGNILERFSAQQFPDLHSELNLSSLELGDSALYFCASSVVGQMYNEQFFGPGTRLTVL.